The TCR beta chain described here comes from a study of blood T cells in healthy people across ages. A minimum of 6 million PBMCs was isolated per sample. Study results and caveats: TCR beta diversity, measured per million T cells, fell in a roughly linear way with age.

The V end lost 5 bases, the J end lost 0 bases, and 10 bases lay between the germline ends. Germline lookup yields CDR1 SEHNR and CDR2 FQNEAQ (reference sequence). This CDR3 comprises 14 residues. It was with a sample-barcoded 5' primer and a J-beta primer mix that a second PCR of roughly 7 to 11 cycles was run. TCRdb reprocessed the 5' RACE reads with MiXCR, giving one entry per CDR3 protein. The sample includes 1.2 million to 1.5 million distinct CDR3 sequences, 59% of them seen just once. This clonotype has only a few counts. Its antigen is unknown. The rearrangement links TRBV7-9 to TRBJ1-2; the D is unclear. This TCR was recovered from a man in his late teens or twenties in good health. The material sequenced was blood. The CDR3: CASSRWETNYGYTF. The CDR3 DNA reads TGTGCCAGCAGCCGCTGGGAGACTAACTATGGCTACACCTTC.